The 28 T cell receptor beta chains in this list originate from one sample, sequenced in a study of T cell responses to AZD1222 COVID-19 vaccine (dated by TCRdb to the early 2020s). The time point label corresponds to: about 28 days (+/-7) after the second vaccine dose. The sample's treatment or condition label, decoded: meningococcal conjugate vaccine given as trial control. Library method: the immunoSEQ multiplex PCR assay. Held by TCRdb, this immuneACCESS table contains in-frame sequences only and omits some clones. Under half of the omission traces to an unresolved V gene where checked; the cause of the rest is unknown. The sample table shows about 120,000 clones, and over 75% are seen once. Of the sample, over 4% is held by the ten largest clones. Sequencing was performed on peripheral blood, taken 28 days after the second dose of the MenACWY control vaccine. The source of these receptors is an adult who received the MenACWY meningococcal vaccine as a control.

Concerning this clone itself: The same CDR3 arises from other DNA sequences in this sample as well. J is TRBJ1-1 and V is TRBV5-4; tentative D call: TRBD1 (6 bases). Trimming removed 3 bases from V and 1 base from J, with 10 bases in between. Germline lookup yields CDR1 SGHNT and CDR2 YYREEE (reference sequence). CDR3 size: 14 residues. Here the CDR3 DNA reads TGTGCCAGCAGCTCCAGGGACAAGAACACTGAAGCTTTCTTT. The encoded protein is CASSSRDKNTEAFF.

This clone was detected once. The V and J genes are TRBV5-1 and TRBJ2-5; TRBD2 agrees at 9 bases. CDR1 is SGHRS, CDR2 YFSETQ, per germline. The CDR3 has 16 amino acids. The V segment lost 0 bases and the J segment 4 bases; nucleotides outside the gene matches: 7. In DNA form, the CDR3 reads TGCGCCAGCAGCTTGGCGGTAGCGGGAGAGGGAGAGACCCAGTACTTC. This translates into CASSLAVAGEGETQYF.

This chain joins TRBV6-6 and TRBJ1-3; D is unclear. The CDR3 loop spans 13 amino acids. Germline V gives CDR1 MNHNY, CDR2 SVGAGI (reference sequence). Trimming pared 7 bases from V and 1 base from J, leaving 8 bases between. CDR3 sequence: CASKLGSGNTIYF. In DNA form, the CDR3 reads TGTGCCAGCAAACTAGGTTCTGGAAACACCATATATTTT.

V is TRBV4-2 and J is TRBJ1-5; 7 positions agree with TRBD1. V lost 0 bases, J lost 2 bases, and 7 bases stayed unmatched. Germline CDR1 reads LGHNA; CDR2 reads YNFKEQ. This CDR3 has 17 amino acids. The CDR3 reads CASSQDLVRGGNQPQHF. Here the CDR3 DNA reads TGTGCCAGCAGCCAAGATCTTGTCAGGGGGGGCAATCAGCCCCAGCATTTT.

The chain employs TRBV28 and TRBJ2-5; D possibly corresponds to TRBD1 (6 bases). The CDR3 extends over 13 amino acids. CDR1 is MDHEN, CDR2 SYDVKM, per germline. Trimming removed 1 base at V and 3 bases at J, with 6 bases between. CDR3 loop: CASSLSGEETQYF. CDR3 bases: TGTGCCAGCAGTTTATCAGGGGAAGAGACCCAGTACTTC.

This clone was seen a few times. This chain connects TRBV14 to TRBJ1-2, with a weak D call TRBD1 (5 bases). Per germline, CDR1 SGHDN and CDR2 FVKESK. V lost 1 base and J 0 bases, leaving 9 bases between the germline ends. This CDR3 is built from 15 residues. The CDR3 is CASSQVKGPNYGYTF. CDR3 DNA sequence: TGTGCCAGCAGCCAAGTAAAGGGACCTAACTATGGCTACACCTTC.

The chain couples TRBV7-9 to TRBJ1-3; TRBD1 matches at 7 bases. Germline CDR1 is SEHNR and CDR2 is FQNEAQ (reference sequence). The CDR3 runs 14 residues. Germline trimming cut 2 bases from V and 4 bases from J; bases unmatched to any gene: 2. DNA of the CDR3: TGTGCCAGCAGCTTAACAGGGGCCGGAAACACCATATATTTT. Protein sequence: CASSLTGAGNTIYF.

The chain is built from TRBV4-3 and TRBJ2-2; D not certain. This CDR3 has 16 residues. Germline CDR1 is LGHNA and CDR2 is YSLEER. Trimming left V 3 bases short and J 5 bases short, with 16 bases between. CDR3 amino acids: CASSQMIGVRTGELFF. In DNA, the CDR3 is TGCGCCAGCAGCCAGATGATAGGAGTGAGGACCGGGGAGCTGTTTTTT.

The chain links TRBV3-1 (or the pseudogene TRBV3-2) to TRBJ2-1; 9 positions agree with TRBD1. Germline V gene lookup returns CDR1 LGHDT and CDR2 YNNKEL (reference sequence). The CDR3 covers 16 residues. Losses at the gene ends were 1 base for V and 4 bases for J; bases not matched to a gene: 5. The CDR3 bases are TGTGCCAGCAGCCAAGTTCACAGGGGGCTGTACAATGAGCAGTTCTTC. Encoded protein: CASSQVHRGLYNEQFF.

The V call is TRBV10-2, the J call TRBJ2-3, with 10 bases aligning to TRBD2. The CDR3 loop spans 17 amino acids. CDR1 is WSHSY and CDR2 is SAAADI in the germline V gene. V trimming: 4 bases; J trimming: 0 bases; junction bases outside the gene matches: 7. For the CDR3, the DNA is TGCGCCAGCAGTGGGGTTAGCGGGGGGTATAGCACAGATACGCAGTATTTT. Protein sequence: CASSGVSGGYSTDTQYF.

CDR3 region: CASSLSGNSYGYTF. CDR3 DNA sequence: TGTGCCAGCAGCTTATCCGGGAACAGCTATGGCTACACCTTC. This chain connects TRBV7-2 to TRBJ1-2, with D unresolved. Per germline, CDR1 SGHTA and CDR2 FQGNSA. The CDR3 is 14 amino acids. V shed 2 bases and J shed 4 bases, with 11 bases lying between them.

This sequence joins TRBV10-2 and TRBJ1-6, with D perhaps matching TRBD1 (5 bases). This CDR3 is built from 16 residues. Between the trimmed V and J ends, which lost 8 bases and 5 bases, there was a span of 19 bases. CDR1 is WSHSY and CDR2 is SAAADI in the germline V gene. The CDR3 region has the DNA TGCGCCAGCGCCAGCTTGTTGTGGGGGGATAATTCACCCCTCCACTTT. This encodes CASASLLWGDNSPLHF.

The J gene is TRBJ2-4, the V gene TRBV15; the match to TRBD2 covers 10 bases. The CDR3 length is 19 residues. Germline assignment: CDR1 LNHNV and CDR2 YYDKDF (reference sequence). V lost 0 bases to trimming and J lost 0 bases; unmatched junction nucleotides: 8. CDR3 residues: CATSRELAGRNLAKNIQYF. CDR3 sequence (DNA): TGTGCCACCAGCAGAGAACTAGCGGGGAGGAACCTAGCCAAAAACATTCAGTACTTC.

The chain joins TRBV4-3 to TRBJ2-1; unclear D gene. Germline CDR1 LGHNA, CDR2 YSLEER. CDR3 length: 13 amino acids. V dropped 2 bases and J dropped 4 bases, with 6 bases sitting between them. In DNA, the CDR3 is TGCGCCAGCAGCCAAATAAGTTACAATGAGCAGTTCTTC. Protein: CASSQISYNEQFF.

CDR3 bases: TGTGCCAGCAGTTCGGACAGGGGCCCCGGGGAGCTGTTTTTT. Translating gives CASSSDRGPGELFF. This chain uses TRBV2 with TRBJ2-2, with 9 bases fitting TRBD1. The CDR3 contains 14 residues. Trimming removed 5 bases from V and 6 bases from J; junction bases left unmatched: 4. Germline assignment: CDR1 SNHLY and CDR2 FYNNEI.

The V and J genes are TRBV7-9 and TRBJ2-2; D unresolved. V lost 2 bases and J lost 5, with 3 bases in between. The CDR3 loop spans 12 amino acids. Germline V gene lookup returns CDR1 SEHNR and CDR2 FQNEAQ (reference sequence). CDR3 sequence reads: CASSLTTGELFF. CDR3 coding DNA: TGTGCCAGCAGCTTAACTACCGGGGAGCTGTTTTTT.

A single count supports this clone. The rearrangement uses TRBV27 and TRBJ1-5; D unresolved. V lost 5 bases and J lost 0, with 11 bases in between. CDR3 length: 15 amino acids. From germline, CDR1 is MNHEY and CDR2 SMNVEV (reference sequence). The CDR3 nucleotides read TGTGCCAGCAGTCCCCTTGGTGATAGCAATCAGCCCCAGCATTTT. It yields the protein CASSPLGDSNQPQHF.

The chain uses TRBV19 and TRBJ2-7; a possible D gene is TRBD2 (6 bases). V dropped 5 bases and J dropped 4 bases, with 12 bases sitting between them. The germline V gene encodes CDR1 LNHDA and CDR2 SQIVND (reference sequence). The CDR3 has 13 residues. The CDR3 nucleotides are TGTGCCAGTAGTCCCCTTGCGGGATACGAGCAGTACTTC. Amino acids: CASSPLAGYEQYF. Combining the CDR3 with reference TRBV19 and TRBJ2-7 gives the whole variable domain DGGITQSPKYLFRKEGQNVTLSCEQNLNHDAMYWYRQDPGQGLRLIYYSQIVNDFQKGDIAEGYSVSREKKESFPLTVTSAQKNPTAFYLCASSPLAGYEQYFGPGTRLTVT.

The chain has TRBV2 and TRBJ1-1; 7 bases are a match to TRBD1. After removal of 2 bases from V and 0 bases from J, the junction contained 9 bases not matched to a gene. Germline CDR1 and CDR2: SNHLY and FYNNEI. The CDR3 runs 17 residues. CDR3 bases: TGTGCCAGCAGTGAAAGCCTGACAGGGAGCGTGAACACTGAAGCTTTCTTT. Translated, it gives CASSESLTGSVNTEAFF.

This rearrangement joins TRBV10-3 to TRBJ2-3; D tentatively reads TRBD1 or TRBD2 (6 bases each). CDR1 ENHRY and CDR2 SYGVKD come from the germline V gene. This CDR3 contains 13 residues. The V and J ends lost 10 bases and 4 bases respectively, with 15 bases between them. CDR3 amino acids: CATYSGGPDTQYF. For the CDR3, the DNA is TGTGCCACCTACAGTGGGGGGCCAGATACGCAGTATTTT.

The gene calls are TRBV5-4 and TRBJ2-7; 8 nucleotides align to TRBD2. The CDR3 covers 15 residues. CDR1 is SGHNT, CDR2 YYREEE, per germline (reference sequence). Trimming cost V 4 bases and J 3 bases; bases outside gene matches: 9. The CDR3 coding sequence is TGTGCCAGCAGCCCTAGCGGGCGGCCTAACTACGAGCAGTACTTC. It translates to CASSPSGRPNYEQYF.

The J gene is TRBJ2-3, the V gene TRBV6-2 or TRBV6-3; 10 bases line up with TRBD1. The V segment lost 5 bases and the J segment 1 base; nucleotides outside the gene matches: 3. In germline, CDR1 is MNHEY, CDR2 SVGEGT. This CDR3 is built from 15 residues. The CDR3 coding sequence is TGTGCCAGCAGTACCGGGACAGGGGGCACAGATACGCAGTATTTT. Translated, it gives CASSTGTGGTDTQYF.

This chain uses TRBV18 with TRBJ1-1; 7 nucleotides match TRBD1. After removal of 4 bases from V and 2 bases from J, the junction contained 4 bases not matched to a gene. This CDR3 has 14 residues. Germline CDR1 reads KGHSH; CDR2 reads LQKENI. The CDR3 DNA is TGTGCCAGCTCACGACAGGGTTCTAACACTGAAGCTTTCTTT. Its translation is CASSRQGSNTEAFF. Drawing the rest from reference TRBV18 and TRBJ1-1, the complete variable domain is NAGVMQNPRHLVRRRGQEARLRCSPMKGHSHVYWYRQLPEEGLKFMVYLQKENIIDESGMPKERFSAEFPKEGPSILRIQQVVRGDSAAYFCASSRQGSNTEAFFGQGTRLTVV.

The V gene is TRBV27, the J gene TRBJ2-7; TRBD2 aligns across 9 bases. Looked up from germline, CDR1 is MNHEY and CDR2 is SMNVEV (reference sequence). Trimming took 2 bases from V and 2 from J; bases not matched to a gene: 7. This CDR3 has 16 residues. CDR3 nucleotide sequence: TGTGCCAGCAGTTTAAAGACGGGCGGGAGGGCCTACGAGCAGTACTTC. It yields the protein CASSLKTGGRAYEQYF.

This sequence joins TRBV6-1 and TRBJ2-6; no reliable D call. The CDR3 consists of 15 residues. Trimming shortened V by 3 bases and J by 0 bases, and 6 bases separated the two germline ends. CDR1 MNHNS and CDR2 SASEGT come from the germline V gene. For the CDR3, the DNA is TGTGCCAGCAGTGACCGTATCTCTGGGGCCAACGTCCTGACTTTC. Protein: CASSDRISGANVLTF.

This chain connects TRBV7-3 to TRBJ2-1, with 8 bases matching TRBD2. The germline gives CDR1 SGHTA, CDR2 FQGTGA. The CDR3 is 15 residues long. V gave up 1 base and J gave up 10 bases; unmatched junction bases: 9. The CDR3 here is CASSLMSGGPWEQFF. CDR3 in DNA: TGTGCCAGCAGCTTAATGTCGGGAGGGCCCTGGGAGCAGTTCTTC. Filled out from reference TRBV7-3 and TRBJ2-1, the complete variable domain reads GAGVSQTPSNKVTEKGKYVELRCDPISGHTALYWYRQSLGQGPEFLIYFQGTGAADDSGLPNDRFFAVRPEGSVSTLKIQRTERGDSAVYLCASSLMSGGPWEQFFGPGTRLTVL.

The chain has TRBV5-6 and TRBJ1-3; possible D gene TRBD1, 5 bases. Germline V gene data show CDR1 as SGHDT and CDR2 as YYEEEE. The CDR3 is made up of 16 amino acids. V lost 4 bases and J lost 0, with 14 bases in between. CDR3 nucleotide sequence: TGTGCCAGCAGCGTAACGGGACGGATCTCTGGAAACACCATATATTTT. It is translated as CASSVTGRISGNTIYF.

The chain combines TRBV24-1 with TRBJ1-2, with TRBD1 identical over 7 bases. From germline, CDR1 is KGHDR and CDR2 SFDVKD. V lost 7 bases, J lost 6 bases, and 7 bases stayed unmatched. The CDR3 has 13 residues. CDR3 residues: CATSSPGQHGYTF. The CDR3, as DNA: TGTGCCACCAGCAGCCCGGGACAGCATGGCTACACCTTC.